The source of this T cell receptor beta chain is a study of blood T cell repertoires in COVID-19. Across the study: The analysed material was cDNA or gDNA that came from T cells, B-cell-depleted T cells, or PBMCs.

TCRdb keeps only in-frame clones here, not all; method: immunoSEQ multiplex PCR. The sample consists of 15,000 to 20,000 clones, roughly nine tenths of them appearing once. This clone was found a few times. The CDR3 is 14 amino acids. Trimming took 6 bases from V and 1 from J; bases not matched to a gene: 8. Per the germline V gene, CDR1 is SQVTM and CDR2 is ANQGSEA. The material sequenced was peripheral blood. The chain carries TRBV29-1 and TRBJ2-5; 7 nucleotides align to TRBD1. This TCR came from a man aged 60 to 75 with active COVID-19. CDR3 region: CSVKGTASQETQYF. CDR3 DNA: TGCAGCGTCAAAGGGACAGCGAGCCAAGAGACCCAGTACTTC.